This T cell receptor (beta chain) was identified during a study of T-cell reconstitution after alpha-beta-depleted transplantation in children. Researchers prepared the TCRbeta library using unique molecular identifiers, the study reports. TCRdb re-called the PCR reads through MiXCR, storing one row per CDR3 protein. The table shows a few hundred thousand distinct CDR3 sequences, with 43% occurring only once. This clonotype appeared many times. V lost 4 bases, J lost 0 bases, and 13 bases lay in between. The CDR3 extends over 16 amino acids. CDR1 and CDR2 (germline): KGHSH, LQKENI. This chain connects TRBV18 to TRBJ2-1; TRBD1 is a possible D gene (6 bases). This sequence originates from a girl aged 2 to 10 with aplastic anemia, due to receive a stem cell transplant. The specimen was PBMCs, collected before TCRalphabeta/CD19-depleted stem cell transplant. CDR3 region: CASSLGGQSSYNEQFF. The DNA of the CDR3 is TGTGCCAGCTCACTAGGAGGACAGTCCTCCTACAATGAGCAGTTCTTC.